Reported below is one T cell receptor beta chain. Antigen: not known. CDR1 GTSNPN and CDR2 SVGIG come from the germline V gene (reference sequence). Trimming cost V 2 bases and J 8 bases, with 21 bases left between them. The CDR3 runs 15 residues. The source of the sample is a study of cytomegalovirus exposure and HLA in healthy donors. Study details: Roughly 80 million unique TCRs from HLA-typed donors were held in an early data release.

In the PCR, 60 Vbeta and 13 Jbeta primers were used. This table comes from immunoSEQ multiplex PCR, and its TCRdb copy is limited to in-frame clones, with some not included. The sample holds about 41,000 clones. Study-wide findings and caveats: One cluster of highly shared sequence variants probably arose as a sequencing artifact.

The material sequenced was PBMCs. The V and J genes are TRBV30 and TRBJ1-2, with D uncertain. This TCR derives from a man younger than 40 in good health and CMV-seronegative. CDR3: CAWSSTPTGVGGYTF. The CDR3 bases are TGTGCCTGGAGTTCCACTCCAACTGGAGTTGGGGGCTACACCTTC. Together with reference TRBV30 and TRBJ1-2, the CDR3 gives the full variable domain: SQTIHQWPATLVQPVGSPLSLECTVEGTSNPNLYWYRQAAGRGLQLLFYSVGIGQISSEVPQNLSASRPQDRQFILSSKKLLLSDSGFYLCAWSSTPTGVGGYTFGSGTRLTVV.